One and the same sample provided the 24 T cell receptor beta chains below, sequenced in a study of blood T cell repertoires in COVID-19. Generated by immunoSEQ multiplex PCR, the TCRdb table keeps only in-frame clones and is missing some. The sample records fewer than 400,000 clones, over 90% being singletons. Sequenced: PBMCs or T cells enriched from blood (not recorded which). The receptors originated from a woman aged 25 to 45 who had been exposed to COVID-19.

This rearrangement joins TRBV6-5 to TRBJ1-3; D perhaps matches TRBD1 (6 bases). The germline gives CDR1 MNHEY, CDR2 SVGAGI. CDR3 length: 13 amino acids. Trimming removed 6 bases at V and 4 bases at J, with 10 bases between. The CDR3 nucleotides are TGTGCCAGCAGACAGGGTGGAGGAAACACCATATATTTT. This encodes CASRQGGGNTIYF.

The gene calls are TRBV5-1 and TRBJ2-3, with 9 positions matching TRBD1. This CDR3 has 14 amino acids. The junction had 6 bases not matched to a gene; V was cut back by 5 bases and J by 5 bases. The germline gives CDR1 SGHRS, CDR2 YFSETQ. CDR3 protein: CASRFRTGVDTQYF. As DNA, the CDR3 is TGCGCCAGCAGGTTTCGGACAGGGGTAGATACGCAGTATTTT.

The V and J genes are TRBV7-9 and TRBJ1-6; D call uncertain. This CDR3 has 13 amino acids. Germline CDR1 is SEHNR and CDR2 is FQNEAQ (reference sequence). V gave up 3 bases and J gave up 10 bases, with 10 bases separating them. The CDR3 loop reads CASSFEGDSPLHF. The CDR3 DNA reads as TGTGCCAGCAGCTTCGAGGGAGACTCACCCCTCCACTTT.

The gene calls are TRBV21-1 and TRBJ1-2. TRBV21-1 is shown as a pseudogene. CDR3 length equals 13 residues. This CDR3 reads CASSKKLCYGYTF. CDR3 sequence (DNA): TGTGCCAGCAGCAAAAAACTCTGCTATGGCTACACCTTC.

The genes are TRBV5-6 and TRBJ1-2; 10 nucleotides line up with TRBD1. The J segment lost 3 bases and the V segment lost 1 base, leaving 6 bases of the junction unmatched. CDR1 is SGHDT, CDR2 YYEEEE, per germline. CDR3 length: 16 amino acids. The DNA of the CDR3 is TGTGCCAGCAGCTTGATCTCGGACAGGGGGTACTATGGCTACACCTTC. Its translation: CASSLISDRGYYGYTF.

The chain couples TRBV4-1 to TRBJ1-4, with TRBD1 matching 7 bases. The germline V gene has CDR1 MGHRA and CDR2 YSYEKL. The J segment lost 4 bases and the V segment lost 3 bases, leaving 2 bases of the junction unmatched. The CDR3 runs to 14 residues. The CDR3 coding sequence is TGCGCCAGCAGCCAGAGGGACAGTAATGAAAAACTGTTTTTT. Translation gives CASSQRDSNEKLFF.

This rearrangement joins TRBV10-3 to TRBJ2-7; 12 bases are a match to TRBD1. The J segment lost 7 bases and the V segment lost 10 bases, leaving 11 bases of the junction unmatched. CDR1 is ENHRY and CDR2 is SYGVKD in the germline V gene. The CDR3 length is 14 residues. This CDR3 is CASAGDRGPREQYF. DNA of the CDR3: TGTGCCAGCGCCGGGGACAGGGGGCCCCGAGAGCAGTACTTC.

The chain joins TRBV7-9 to TRBJ1-1, with a weak D call TRBD1 (6 bases). Germline values: CDR1 SEHNR, CDR2 FQNEAQ (reference sequence). The CDR3 has 14 residues. Trimming left V 3 bases short and J 1 base short, with 9 bases between. The CDR3 here is CASSFTGRNTEAFF. In nucleotides, the CDR3 is TGTGCCAGCAGCTTTACAGGGAGGAACACTGAAGCTTTCTTT.

J is TRBJ1-2 and V is TRBV4-1; D is perhaps TRBD1 (6 bases). CDR3 size: 18 residues. The V end lost 4 bases, the J end lost 0 bases, and 21 bases lay between the germline ends. Germline lookup yields CDR1 MGHRA and CDR2 YSYEKL. The CDR3 is CASSRGHPPLPPNYGYTF. CDR3 sequence (DNA): TGCGCCAGCAGCCGGGGACACCCCCCGCTGCCGCCTAACTATGGCTACACCTTC.

This rearrangement joins TRBV29-1 to TRBJ1-2, with unresolved D. With 4 bases removed from V and 2 bases from J, the gap between germline ends came to 14 bases. Germline assignment: CDR1 SQVTM and CDR2 ANQGSEA. The CDR3 contains 14 residues. CDR3 protein: CSVVGGGPNYGYTF. CDR3 bases: TGCAGCGTTGTGGGAGGCGGGCCGAACTATGGCTACACCTTC.

The chain couples TRBV19 to TRBJ1-2; D is undetermined. CDR1 and CDR2 from the germline V gene are LNHDA and SQIVND (reference sequence). The V end lost 3 bases, the J end lost 5 bases, and 13 bases lay between the germline ends. The CDR3 is made up of 14 amino acids. The chain's CDR3 is CASSIPGLRYGYTF. The CDR3 DNA reads as TGTGCCAGTAGTATCCCCGGGTTGAGGTATGGCTACACCTTC.

Only one count was recorded for this clone. The rearrangement uses TRBV5-4 and TRBJ1-4; TRBD1 agrees at 11 bases. This CDR3 spans 15 amino acids. V gave up 1 base and J gave up 8 bases; unmatched junction bases: 4. Germline CDR1 and CDR2: SGHNT and YYREEE (reference sequence). The CDR3 spells CASSLTGQGGEKLFF. Written as DNA, the CDR3 is TGTGCCAGCAGCTTGACGGGACAGGGGGGGGAAAAACTGTTTTTT.

J is TRBJ2-3 and V is TRBV4-3; D call uncertain. V shed 0 bases and J shed 0 bases, with 10 bases lying between them. This CDR3 is built from 16 residues. Germline values: CDR1 LGHNA, CDR2 YSLEER. CDR3 region: CASSQDYASSTDTQYF. In DNA form, the CDR3 reads TGCGCCAGCAGCCAAGATTACGCGTCTAGCACAGATACGCAGTATTTT.

This rearrangement joins TRBV18 to TRBJ2-6; D not certain. Per germline, CDR1 KGHSH and CDR2 LQKENI. This CDR3 spans 17 amino acids. Deletions cut 3 bases from V and 0 bases from J, with 12 bases between. In DNA, the CDR3 is TGTGCCAGCTCACCTACGGTACCCGACTCTGGGGCCAACGTCCTGACTTTC. This sequence encodes CASSPTVPDSGANVLTF.

The rearrangement links TRBV5-1 to TRBJ2-3; D is unresolved. The CDR3 consists of 14 residues. CDR1 and CDR2 (germline): SGHRS, YFSETQ. The V gene lost 3 bases and the J gene lost 3 bases, with 11 bases spanning the gap. The CDR3 loop is CASSSTSSTDTQYF. CDR3 bases: TGCGCCAGCAGCTCGACAAGTAGTACAGATACGCAGTATTTT.

V usage is TRBV7-9 and J usage is TRBJ1-1; the D gene is possibly TRBD1 (5 bases). Trimming shortened V by 2 bases and J by 1 base, and 11 bases separated the two germline ends. The CDR3 has 15 residues. The germline V gene has CDR1 SEHNR and CDR2 FQNEAQ (reference sequence). CDR3 bases: TGTGCCAGCAGCTTACGGGAGGGGCGGAACACTGAAGCTTTCTTT. It yields the protein CASSLREGRNTEAFF.

The rearrangement uses TRBV6-5 and TRBJ2-3, with D maybe TRBD2 (5 bases). The CDR3 is made up of 15 amino acids. V was cut by 0 bases and J by 6 bases, with 13 bases left in between. From germline, CDR1 is MNHEY and CDR2 SVGAGI. The CDR3 is CASSYSRSSRDTQYF. CDR3 bases: TGTGCCAGCAGTTACTCTCGCTCTAGCAGGGATACGCAGTATTTT.

This rearrangement joins TRBV15 to TRBJ2-2, with 8 bases that match TRBD2. The CDR3 is 16 amino acids. Germline CDR1 LNHNV, CDR2 YYDKDF (reference sequence). With 2 bases clipped from V and 11 bases from J, the junction kept 13 bases outside the gene matches. CDR3 amino acids: CATSRTLTSGTSELFF. The DNA for the CDR3 is TGTGCCACCAGCAGAACCCTTACTAGCGGTACTTCTGAGCTGTTTTTT.

This clone was counted a few times. At one end the junction does not follow the germline gene, possibly because of a read error. The chain has TRBV4-2 and TRBJ2-7; weak D call: TRBD1 (5 bases). This CDR3 spans 13 amino acids. Looked up from germline, CDR1 is LGHNA and CDR2 is YNFKEQ. The CDR3 protein is CASSQEGRALYFF. CDR3 nucleotides: TGTGCCAGCAGCCAAGAAGGCAGGGCGCTTTACTTTTTC.

The genes are TRBV2 and TRBJ1-3; the D gene is possibly TRBD1 (6 bases). The CDR3 runs 16 residues. Trimming took 4 bases from V and 0 from J, leaving 13 bases between them. The germline gives CDR1 SNHLY, CDR2 FYNNEI. CDR3 sequence: CASSGQGTYSGNTIYF. As DNA, the CDR3 is TGTGCCAGCAGTGGACAAGGGACATACTCTGGAAACACCATATATTTT.

The gene calls are TRBV4-2 and TRBJ1-1; 7 bases are shared with TRBD1. Unmatched junction bases numbered 6, after V lost 0 bases and J lost 11 bases. The germline V gene encodes CDR1 LGHNA and CDR2 YNFKEQ. The CDR3 length is 13 residues. The CDR3 loop reads CASSQDFTGEAFF. As DNA, the CDR3 is TGTGCCAGCAGCCAAGATTTTACAGGGGAGGCTTTCTTT.

This chain uses TRBV24-1 with TRBJ1-1, with TRBD1 matching over 9 bases. CDR3 size: 12 residues. Unmatched junction bases numbered 4, after V lost 8 bases and J lost 7 bases. Germline CDR1 reads KGHDR; CDR2 reads SFDVKD. The CDR3 reads CATKGTGLEAFF. As DNA, the CDR3 is TGTGCCACCAAAGGGACAGGGCTTGAAGCTTTCTTT.

The chain couples TRBV19 to TRBJ1-6; possible D gene TRBD1, 6 bases. This CDR3 comprises 13 residues. Germline lookup yields CDR1 LNHDA and CDR2 SQIVND (reference sequence). The V gene lost 5 bases and the J gene lost 7 bases, with 9 bases spanning the gap. The CDR3 reads CASSSRGNSPLHF. CDR3 DNA sequence: TGTGCCAGTAGTTCCAGGGGCAATTCACCCCTCCACTTT.

V usage is TRBV5-6 and J usage is TRBJ1-2; D possibly corresponds to TRBD1 (5 bases). The CDR3 extends over 14 amino acids. Per the germline V gene, CDR1 is SGHDT and CDR2 is YYEEEE. V was trimmed by 3 bases and J by 3 bases, leaving 12 bases between them. The CDR3 nucleotides read TGTGCCAGCAGCTCTGGCAGGGTGGACTATGGCTACACCTTC. This gives the protein CASSSGRVDYGYTF. The full variable domain, its missing parts supplied by reference TRBV5-6 and TRBJ1-2, is DAGVTQSPTHLIKTRGQQVTLRCSPKSGHDTVSWYQQALGQGPQFIFQYYEEEERQRGNFPDRFSGHQFPNYSSELNVNALLLGDSALYLCASSSGRVDYGYTFGSGTRLTVV.